The present T cell receptor (beta chain) was sequenced within a study of CD8 T cells in ankylosing spondylitis. Study-level findings and limits: The study identified a TCR beta motif of about eight highly homologous variants that appeared characteristic of ankylosing spondylitis blood. As reported, disease-linked clones showed significant enrichment in matched ankylosing spondylitis synovial fluid. Reports of some motif variants in reactive arthritis synovial fluid and blood predate this one.

Making the TCR beta libraries involved quantitative 5'-RACE with molecular barcodes. Each CDR3 protein gets one entry after TCRdb re-called the 5' RACE reads with MiXCR. The top ten hold roughly 4.3% of the sample, which has some 150,000 distinct CDR3 sequences, approximately 10% seen once. This clonotype was counted many times. The target antigen is unknown. Germline values: CDR1 SGHRS, CDR2 YFSETQ. The CDR3 is 15 amino acids. V lost 0 bases, J lost 7 bases, and 16 bases lay in between. The specimen sequenced was blood, either unsorted or a sorted T cell fraction (not recorded which). This receptor was obtained from a female donor with ankylosing spondylitis or in good health (not recorded which). This chain connects TRBV5-1 to TRBJ1-1; D is possibly TRBD1 (6 bases). The chain's CDR3 is CASSLEGVARSEAFF. The CDR3 nucleotides are TGCGCCAGCAGCTTGGAGGGGGTCGCGCGGAGTGAAGCTTTCTTT.